This is a list of T cell receptor beta chains from one sample in a study of blood T cell repertoires in COVID-19. The protocol was immunoSEQ multiplex PCR, while the TCRdb copy is restricted to in-frame clones and leaves out a portion. The sample shows fewer than 350,000 clones, around 90% of them seen only once. Sequences were obtained from PBMCs or T cells enriched from blood (not recorded which). The source of these receptors is a woman under 30 with acute COVID-19. Each CDR3 is given with its conserved first and last residue. D genes are given only for firm matches. Clone size is not always given. Where it is, it says once, few, many or a class for expanded clones.

j_call,v_call,d_call,clone_size,cdr3_aa,cdr3_nt
TRBJ2-2,TRBV10-1,.,.,CASSELAEVTGELFF,TGCGCCAGCAGTGAGTTAGCGGAGGTCACCGGGGAGCTGTTTTTT
TRBJ1-3,TRBV7-2,.,.,CASSSADRPGGNTIYF,TGTGCCAGCAGCTCGGCCGATCGGCCAGGTGGAAACACCATATATTTT
TRBJ1-5,TRBV16,.,few,CASSQEGSYNQPQHF,TGTGCCAGCAGCCAAGAGGGATCATACAATCAGCCCCAGCATTTT
TRBJ2-7,TRBV3-1/TRBV3-2,.,.,CASSQESNRRKSSYEQYF,TGTGCCAGCAGCCAAGAATCGAACAGGCGGAAAAGCTCCTACGAGCAGTACTTC
TRBJ2-1,TRBV11-3,TRBD2,once,CASSLNPPGLAGERGNEQFF,TGTGCCAGCAGCTTAAATCCCCCGGGACTAGCGGGAGAAAGAGGCAATGAGCAGTTCTTC
TRBJ2-7,TRBV10-3,TRBD2,once,CAIRNRLAGSSYEQYF,TGTGCCATCAGGAACAGACTAGCGGGTAGCTCCTACGAGCAGTACTTC
TRBJ2-3,TRBV10-3,.,once,CAISALGPGTDTQYF,TGTGCCATCAGCGCTCTGGGGCCGGGCACAGATACGCAGTATTTT
TRBJ2-1,TRBV27,TRBD2,.,CAIRLAPLNEQFF,TGTGCCATCCGACTAGCTCCCTTAAATGAGCAGTTCTTC
TRBJ2-3,TRBV7-9,TRBD2,.,CASSGWTSGRSTDTQYF,TGTGCCAGCAGCGGTTGGACTAGCGGGAGAAGTACAGATACGCAGTATTTT
TRBJ1-2,TRBV18,.,.,CASSPAGVNYGYTF,TGTGCCAGCTCACCCGCCGGAGTGAACTATGGCTACACCTTC
TRBJ2-2,TRBV7-8,.,.,CASSPISLGGRGELFF,TGTGCCAGCAGCCCCATTAGCTTGGGTGGTCGCGGGGAGCTGTTTTTT
TRBJ2-7,TRBV19,.,.,CASSIAVTGAYEQYF,TGTGCCAGTAGTATTGCGGTGACAGGAGCCTACGAGCAGTACTTC
TRBJ2-3,TRBV3-1/TRBV3-2,.,.,CASSPELWVGTSTDTQYF,TGTGCCAGCAGCCCCGAACTATGGGTCGGGACTAGCACAGATACGCAGTATTTT
TRBJ2-1,TRBV11-3,.,.,CASSLESGNEQFF,TGTGCCAGCAGCTTAGAGTCGGGTAATGAGCAGTTCTTC
TRBJ2-2,TRBV2,TRBD2,.,CASSELRIAGHGELFF,TGTGCCAGCAGTGAATTGCGTATAGCGGGCCACGGGGAGCTGTTTTTT
TRBJ1-2,TRBV6-4,.,.,CASSDSWGGDGYTF,TGTGCCAGCAGTGACTCCTGGGGCGGGGATGGCTACACCTTC
TRBJ1-1,TRBV5-1,.,.,CASSWAGGDTEAFF,TGCGCCAGCAGCTGGGCTGGGGGGGACACTGAAGCTTTCTTT
TRBJ2-2,TRBV28,.,.,CASSLLRMGTGELFF,TGTGCCAGCAGTCTCCTGCGGATGGGCACCGGGGAGCTGTTTTTT
TRBJ2-7,TRBV28,TRBD1,.,CASSSLTGGVTYEQYF,TGTGCCAGCAGTAGCCTCACAGGGGGCGTTACCTACGAGCAGTACTTC
TRBJ1-1,TRBV11-2,.,.,CASSSVPTEAFF,TGTGCCAGCAGCTCGGTCCCGACTGAAGCTTTCTTT
TRBJ2-7,TRBV7-8,TRBD1,.,CASSTWTGVEQYF,TGTGCCAGCAGCACGTGGACAGGGGTCGAGCAGTACTTC
TRBJ1-1,TRBV30,.,.,CAWRAQLMNTEAFF,TGTGCCTGGAGAGCACAGTTAATGAACACTGAAGCTTTCTTT
TRBJ2-5,TRBV27,TRBD1,.,CASSFRRGETQYF,TGTGCCAGCAGTTTTCGCAGGGGGGAGACCCAGTACTTC
TRBJ2-7,TRBV5-1,.,.,CASSLQPAGSSYEQYF,TGCGCCAGCAGCTTGCAGCCTGCAGGATCATCCTACGAGCAGTACTTC
TRBJ1-4,TRBV7-9,.,.,CASSSLTGHVGKLFF,TGTGCCAGCAGCTCTTTAACAGGGCATGTGGGAAAACTGTTTTTT
TRBJ2-3,TRBV4-3,TRBD2,.,CASSLSGITDTQYF,TGCGCCAGCAGCCTCAGCGGGATCACAGATACGCAGTATTTT
TRBJ1-1,TRBV7-8,TRBD1,.,CASSLARDSRLAFF,TGTGCCAGCAGCTTAGCGCGGGACAGCCGGCTGGCTTTCTTT
TRBJ1-5,TRBV6-4,TRBD1,.,CASFGTGPDQPQHF,TGTGCCAGCTTTGGGACAGGGCCGGATCAGCCCCAGCATTTT
TRBJ1-1,TRBV6-5,TRBD1,once,CASTDRGYTEAFF,TGTGCCAGCACGGACAGGGGGTACACTGAAGCTTTCTTT
TRBJ2-7,TRBV5-5,.,.,CASSGQPPREQYF,TGTGCCAGCAGCGGACAGCCACCTAGGGAGCAGTACTTC
TRBJ2-1,TRBV6-5,TRBD2,.,CASIGLAGVTNEQFF,TGTGCCAGCATTGGACTAGCGGGAGTAACGAATGAGCAGTTCTTC
TRBJ2-5,TRBV7-2,TRBD2,.,CASSLAGSMETQYF,TGTGCCAGCAGCCTAGCGGGGAGTATGGAGACCCAGTACTTC
TRBJ2-3,TRBV3-1/TRBV3-2,TRBD1,.,CATEASRQGANTQYF,TGTGCCACCGAAGCCTCTAGACAGGGCGCAAATACGCAGTATTTT
TRBJ1-1,TRBV28,.,.,CASSLYKDYEGAEAFF,TGTGCCAGCAGTTTATACAAGGATTATGAAGGGGCTGAAGCTTTCTTT
TRBJ2-2,TRBV18,.,.,CASSPGSGGYLGELFF,TGTGCCAGCTCACCAGGGAGCGGAGGTTATCTCGGGGAGCTGTTTTTT
TRBJ2-3,TRBV2,.,.,CASSKEGTDTQYF,TGTGCCAGCAGTAAGGAGGGCACAGATACGCAGTATTTT
TRBJ1-1,TRBV7-9,.,.,CASSPKGTEAFF,TGTGCCAGCAGCCCTAAGGGGACTGAAGCTTTCTTT
TRBJ1-3,TRBV28,.,.,CASSLQYNSGNTIYF,TGTGCCAGCAGTTTGCAGTACAACTCTGGAAACACCATATATTTT
TRBJ2-7,TRBV6-2/TRBV6-3,.,.,CASSYALLGKQYF,TGTGCCAGCAGTTACGCCCTCTTGGGCAAGCAGTACTTC
TRBJ2-1,TRBV4-1,TRBD2,.,CASSQGASGRNNEQFF,TGCGCCAGCAGCCAAGGGGCTAGCGGGAGAAACAATGAGCAGTTCTTC
TRBJ2-7,TRBV5-1,.,once,CASSLVDSSYEQYF,TGCGCCAGCAGCTTGGTGGACAGCTCCTACGAGCAGTACTTC
TRBJ2-1,TRBV11-2,.,.,CASSFLSGYNEQFF,TGTGCCAGCAGCTTCCTCAGCGGATACAATGAGCAGTTCTTC
TRBJ2-7,TRBV5-8,TRBD1,.,CASSGGQGFSSYF,TGTGCCAGCAGCGGAGGACAGGGTTTTAGCTCGTACTTC
TRBJ1-2,TRBV6-5,.,once,CASSYSGSYGYTF,TGTGCCAGCAGTTACTCGGGGAGCTATGGCTACACCTTC
TRBJ1-1,TRBV14,.,.,CASSQAHRNTEAFF,TGTGCCAGCAGCCAAGCACACAGGAACACTGAAGCTTTCTTT
TRBJ2-5,TRBV7-4,TRBD2,once,CASSPPRTSGTETQYF,TGTGCCAGCAGCCCCCCCCGGACTAGCGGAACCGAGACCCAGTACTTC
TRBJ2-1,TRBV5-4,TRBD2,.,CASSPGLAGYNEQFF,TGTGCCAGCAGCCCCGGACTAGCTGGCTACAATGAGCAGTTCTTC
TRBJ1-2,TRBV30,TRBD1,.,CAWSGQGSHYGYTF,TGTGCCTGGAGTGGACAGGGCAGTCACTATGGCTACACCTTC
TRBJ1-3,TRBV7-2,.,.,CASSLALFGNTIYF,TGTGCCAGCAGTCTAGCCCTATTTGGAAACACCATATATTTT
TRBJ2-1,TRBV5-1,TRBD2,.,CASSLVVPGGVGNEQFF,TGCGCCAGCAGCTTGGTCGTGCCGGGAGGAGTTGGGAATGAGCAGTTCTTC
TRBJ1-3,TRBV18,.,few,CASSPPTGVTGNTIYF,TGTGCCAGCTCACCTCCGACGGGAGTCACTGGAAACACCATATATTTT
TRBJ1-1,TRBV6-5,TRBD1,.,CASATGARSTEAFF,TGTGCCAGCGCCACAGGGGCCCGGAGCACTGAAGCTTTCTTT
TRBJ2-1,TRBV27,TRBD2,.,CASRGGLAGRNEQFF,TGTGCCAGCAGGGGGGGACTAGCGGGCCGCAATGAGCAGTTCTTC
TRBJ1-1,TRBV12-3/TRBV12-4,TRBD1,few,CASTPQGTEAFF,TGTGCCAGCACCCCACAGGGGACTGAAGCTTTCTTT
TRBJ1-4,TRBV15,TRBD1,.,CATSRRQGLMSVEKLFF,TGTGCCACCAGCAGGAGACAGGGTTTGATGAGTGTCGAAAAACTGTTTTTT
TRBJ2-3,TRBV5-5,.,.,CASSSPIDMSTDTQYF,TGTGCCAGCAGCTCACCCATAGACATGAGCACAGATACGCAGTATTTT
TRBJ2-7,TRBV11-2,.,.,CASSLQTAYEQYF,TGTGCCAGCAGCTTGCAGACAGCTTACGAGCAGTACTTC
TRBJ2-7,TRBV28,TRBD2,few,CASSSYSGRIHEQYF,TGTGCCAGCAGTTCCTATAGCGGGAGAATCCACGAGCAGTACTTC